This record concerns one T cell receptor beta chain sequence. What it recognizes is unknown. The sample originates from a study of cytomegalovirus exposure and HLA in healthy donors. Study-wide background: Of the donors genotyped, several hundred in all, 81% fell in the Caucasian-associated ancestry cluster. General study points: As a later analysis showed, a missense DCLRE1C variant was linked to trimming of TCR beta V- and J-genes. Rare TCR sequences predominated, though certain public TCRs were found in many donors.

The CDR3 totals 15 residues. V lost 2 bases and J lost 4, with 14 bases in between. Germline lookup yields CDR1 MNHEY and CDR2 SVGAGI. The PCR was carried out with 60 Vbeta primers and 13 Jbeta primers. The assay was immunoSEQ multiplex PCR, and TCRdb's table has in-frame clones only and misses some. The sample includes about 200,000 clones. Sequenced material: PBMCs. The TCR originated in a boy younger than 18 in good health and CMV-seronegative. The chain has TRBV6-5 and TRBJ1-2, with unresolved D. CDR3 nucleotide sequence: TGTGCCAGCAGTTACAGTAACCAACTTATCTATGGCTACACCTTC. Translation gives CASSYSNQLIYGYTF.